This T cell receptor (beta chain) is drawn from a study of blood T cell repertoires in COVID-19. V lost 2 bases, J lost 7 bases, and 17 bases lay in between. This CDR3 is built from 15 residues. Germline CDR1 is MNHEY and CDR2 is SVGAGI. Sequenced by immunoSEQ multiplex PCR; TCRdb stores in-frame clones only, minus some. The sample holds tens of thousands of clones, around 91% seen once. This TCR was recovered from a woman at least 80 years old with active or convalescent COVID-19. V is TRBV6-5 and J is TRBJ1-2; TRBD1 is a possible D gene (6 bases). Sequencing was performed on peripheral blood. CDR3 region: CASSYQTDGQSGYTF. The CDR3 nucleotides read TGTGCCAGCAGTTACCAAACGGACGGACAGAGTGGCTACACCTTC.